The rows below give T cell receptor beta chains drawn from one sample of a study of response to subunit inactivated influenza vaccine. TCRdb re-analysed the RT-PCR reads in MiXCR, keeping a single row per CDR3 protein. The table records around 790,000 distinct CDR3 sequences, approximately 21% of them present only once. The starting material was PBMCs from blood, obtained more than 4 days after vaccination. The receptors stem from a man between 50 and 59 years old who received an inactivated influenza vaccine. Each CDR3 is given with its conserved first and last residue. D genes are given only for firm matches. The listing skips clone size in some rows; elsewhere it reads once, few, many or a size class.

d_gene | j_gene | v_gene | abundance | CDR3nt | CDR3aa
- | TRBJ2-6 | TRBV29-1 | - | TGCAGCGTTGTTTGGTTCGCTGGGGCCAACGTCCTGACTTTC | CSVVWFAGANVLTF
TRBD1 | TRBJ1-2 | TRBV5-5 | few | TGTGCCAGCAGCTTGGCCCCGACAGGGACAGGGGGTGGCTACACCTTC | CASSLAPTGTGGGYTF
TRBD2 | TRBJ2-5 | TRBV18 | - | TGTGCCAGCTCACCACCCGCGGGGGGCCAACAAGAGACCCAGTACTTC | CASSPPAGGQQETQYF
TRBD1 | TRBJ2-2 | TRBV20-1 | few | TGCAGTGCGCAAGGGACAGGGCCGGCCGGGGAGCTGTTTTTT | CSAQGTGPAGELFF
TRBD2 | TRBJ2-1 | TRBV6-1 | - | TGTGCCAGCAGTCCATCTCTAGCGGGAGGCAAGTATGAGCAGTTCTTC | CASSPSLAGGKYEQFF
TRBD2 | TRBJ2-3 | TRBV6-1 | few | TGTGCCAGCAGCGCTATAGCGGGGGGCCCACCGGGCACAGATACGCAGTATTTT | CASSAIAGGPPGTDTQYF
- | TRBJ1-2 | TRBV29-1 | - | TGCAGCGTTGAACGACGACTCTCATATGGCTACACCTTC | CSVERRLSYGYTF
TRBD2 | TRBJ2-5 | TRBV20-1 | few | TGCAGTGCTAAGGGAGCGGGGGGGACCCAAGAGACTCTGTACTTC | CSAKGAGGTQETLYF
TRBD1 | TRBJ2-3 | TRBV7-2 | few | TGTGCCAGCAGCCCACGAGACAGGGGACGGCGCACAGATACGCAGTATTTT | CASSPRDRGRRTDTQYF
TRBD1 | TRBJ1-2 | TRBV4-1 | few | TGCGCCAGCAGCCAGGGCCGAGGGGGCTCCCATGGCTACACCTTC | CASSQGRGGSHGYTF
- | TRBJ2-7 | TRBV14 | few | TGTGCCAGCAGCCAATACCGGGACGACTACGAGCAGTACTTC | CASSQYRDDYEQYF
- | TRBJ1-1 | TRBV10-3 | - | TGTGCCATCAGTGAGTTCACGCCGAAGGTCACTGAAGCTTTCTTT | CAISEFTPKVTEAFF
TRBD2 | TRBJ2-2 | TRBV4-3 | - | TGCGCCAGCAGCGGACTAGCGGGATGGCGGACCGGGGAGCTGTTTTTT | CASSGLAGWRTGELFF
- | TRBJ2-3 | TRBV28 | few | TGTGCCACCTGGGGGGCGGCGAGCACAGATACGCAGTATTTT | CATWGAASTDTQYF
TRBD2 | TRBJ2-1 | TRBV7-9 | few | TGTGCCAGCAGCTTACTACGAGGGCTAGCGGGGGACGGGGAGCAGTTCTTC | CASSLLRGLAGDGEQFF
- | TRBJ1-2 | TRBV5-6 | many | TGTGCCAGCAGTCGAGACAGGCGGGACTACACCTTC | CASSRDRRDYTF
TRBD2 | TRBJ2-5 | TRBV7-8 | few | TGTGCCAGCAGCTTAGAGTCGGGAGGGTACCAAGAGACCCAGTACTTC | CASSLESGGYQETQYF
- | TRBJ2-2 | TRBV30 | - | TGTGCCTGGAGTAAGTGGAGGAACACCGGGGAGCTGTTTTTT | CAWSKWRNTGELFF
TRBD2 | TRBJ2-2 | TRBV6-1 | few | TGTGCCAGCAGGAAGACTAGCGCCAACACCGGGGAGCTGTTTTTT | CASRKTSANTGELFF
- | TRBJ1-3 | TRBV12-3/TRBV12-4 | - | TGTGCCAGCAGGGGAGAGTGGGCTGGAAACACCATATATTTT | CASRGEWAGNTIYF
- | TRBJ1-1 | TRBV11-2 | few | TGTGCCAGCAGCTTAGATCTCCGGGGTTGGAACACTGAAGCTTTCTTT | CASSLDLRGWNTEAFF
TRBD1 | TRBJ1-6 | TRBV20-1 | - | TGCAGTGCTAGCCCCCGGGACAGGAATTCACCCCTCCACTTT | CSASPRDRNSPLHF
- | TRBJ2-5 | TRBV29-1 | few | TGCAGCGGCGGACAGAAGGAAGAGACCCAGTACTTC | CSGGQKEETQYF
- | TRBJ2-7 | TRBV12-3/TRBV12-4 | few | TGTGCCAGCAGTTTATCATACAGGACCCCCGAGCAGTACTTC | CASSLSYRTPEQYF
- | TRBJ2-3 | TRBV20-1 | once | TGCAGTGCTAGGGTTTTAGGACTTGTCACAGATACGCAGTATTTT | CSARVLGLVTDTQYF
- | TRBJ2-6 | TRBV7-2 | few | TGTGCCAGCAGCTTATATCCCGGCTCTGGGGCCAACGTCCTGACTTTC | CASSLYPGSGANVLTF
- | TRBJ1-4 | TRBV4-3 | few | TGCGCCAGCAGCCAAGATGAGGGGTCGGCTGAAAAACTGTTTTTT | CASSQDEGSAEKLFF
TRBD1 | TRBJ1-3 | TRBV6-5 | many | TGTGCCAGCAGTTACTCAGCCGGAACAGGGGGCTCTGGAAACACCATATATTTT | CASSYSAGTGGSGNTIYF
- | TRBJ2-5 | TRBV5-1 | few | TGCGCCAGCAGCTTGGCGGCCAGCGGGGAGACCCAGTACTTC | CASSLAASGETQYF
- | TRBJ2-3 | TRBV18 | - | TGTGCCAGCTCACCACCGAGCTCACATACGCAGTATTTT | CASSPPSSHTQYF
- | TRBJ1-1 | TRBV6-2/TRBV6-3 | - | TGTGCCAGCAGTTACAGGGTGAGGTCTGAAGCTTTCTTT | CASSYRVRSEAFF
TRBD2 | TRBJ2-2 | TRBV9 | - | TGTGCCAGCAGCGTAGCAGGGACTAGCCGGAACACCGGGGAGCTGTTTTTT | CASSVAGTSRNTGELFF
- | TRBJ1-4 | TRBV9 | few | TGTGCCAGCAGCGTAGGGTGGGGCACCGCAACTAATGAAAAACTGTTTTTT | CASSVGWGTATNEKLFF
TRBD2 | TRBJ2-5 | TRBV20-1 | few | TGCAGTGCTGAGGGACTAGCGGGAGGATACGAGACCCAGTACTTC | CSAEGLAGGYETQYF
- | TRBJ1-2 | TRBV7-8 | - | TGTGCCAGCAGCTTAGCCCCGGGAGCTAACTATGGCTACACCTTC | CASSLAPGANYGYTF
TRBD1 | TRBJ1-2 | TRBV20-1 | many | TGCAGTGCGCGTACAGGGGCCGACTATGGCTACACCTTC | CSARTGADYGYTF
- | TRBJ2-3 | TRBV12-3/TRBV12-4 | - | TGTGCCAGCAGTTTAAATTGGGGGCCCTCCACAGATACGCAGTATTTT | CASSLNWGPSTDTQYF
TRBD2 | TRBJ2-1 | TRBV24-1 | - | TGTGCCACCAGTGAGGGCGGGAGGGGTGAGCAGTTCTTC | CATSEGGRGEQFF
- | TRBJ2-2 | TRBV18 | - | TGTGCCAGCTCACCAAGACCGAACACCGGGGAGCTGTTTTTT | CASSPRPNTGELFF
- | TRBJ2-7 | TRBV24-1 | - | TGTGCCACCAGTGATTTTTTACACAGGGACTACGAGCAGTACTTC | CATSDFLHRDYEQYF
- | TRBJ1-1 | TRBV10-2 | few | TGCGCCAGCAGGCCGACAAGACCGAACACTGAAGCTTTCTTT | CASRPTRPNTEAFF
- | TRBJ2-5 | TRBV3-1 | - | TGTGCCAGCAGCCAAATGGGACCCCCGGAGACCCAGTACTTC | CASSQMGPPETQYF
TRBD2 | TRBJ2-3 | TRBV6-2/TRBV6-3 | few | TGTGCCAGCCACTTGACTAGCGGAAGCACAGATACGCAGTATTTT | CASHLTSGSTDTQYF
- | TRBJ2-3 | TRBV20-1 | few | TGCAGTGCTAGTAGGGGGTTTAGCACAGATACGCAGTATTTT | CSASRGFSTDTQYF
- | TRBJ1-6 | TRBV12-3/TRBV12-4 | few | TGTGCCAGCAGTTTAGGCCCCGAGGGGGATTCACCCCTCCACTTT | CASSLGPEGDSPLHF